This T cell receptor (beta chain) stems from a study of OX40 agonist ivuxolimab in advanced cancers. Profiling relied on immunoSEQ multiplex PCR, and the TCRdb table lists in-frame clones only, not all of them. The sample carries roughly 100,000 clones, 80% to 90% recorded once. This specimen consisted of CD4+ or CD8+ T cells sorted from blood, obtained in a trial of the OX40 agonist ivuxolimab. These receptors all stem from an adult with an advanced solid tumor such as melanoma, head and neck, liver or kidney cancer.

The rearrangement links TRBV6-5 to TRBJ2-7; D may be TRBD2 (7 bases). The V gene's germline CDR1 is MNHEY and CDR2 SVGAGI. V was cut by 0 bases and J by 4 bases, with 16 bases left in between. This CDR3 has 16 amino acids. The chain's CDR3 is CASSYSMAGAGYEQYF. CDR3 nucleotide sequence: TGTGCCAGCAGTTACTCTATGGCGGGGGCGGGGTACGAGCAGTACTTC.